This entry lists 9 T cell receptor beta chains sequenced from one sample in a study of T cell responses to AZD1222 COVID-19 vaccine. Some clones are missing from TCRdb's copy, which holds only in-frame ones; the method was immunoSEQ multiplex PCR. The table records 95,000 or so clones, just over 90% of them present only once. Sequencing used peripheral blood, obtained 28 days after the second AZD1222 dose. Receptors originate from an adult who received the AZD1222 COVID-19 vaccine.

This rearrangement joins TRBV3-1 (or the pseudogene TRBV3-2) to TRBJ2-5, with a weak D call TRBD1 (5 bases). V was cut by 2 bases and J by 5 bases, with 12 bases left in between. The germline CDR1 and CDR2 sequences are LGHDT and YNNKEL (reference sequence). CDR3 length: 14 amino acids. The CDR3 is CASSQTTARETQYF. CDR3 nucleotide sequence: TGTGCCAGCAGCCAAACGACAGCCCGGGAGACCCAGTACTTC.

The CDR3: CASSQRYGTYEQYF. CDR3 DNA: TGTGCCAGCAGCCAAAGATATGGGACCTACGAGCAGTACTTC. This sequence joins TRBV5-5 and TRBJ2-7; no firm D call. V gave up 4 bases and J gave up 2 bases, with 13 bases separating them. The CDR3 sequence is 14 residues long. CDR1 and CDR2 (germline): SGHKS, YYEKEE (reference sequence).

The chain recombines TRBV9 with TRBJ2-2; 7 bases align to TRBD1. This CDR3 comprises 17 residues. With 4 bases clipped from V and 0 bases from J, the junction kept 9 bases outside the gene matches. CDR1 and CDR2 from the germline V gene are SGDLS and YYNGEE. The CDR3 nucleotides read TGTGCCAGCAGCCTTCCCGAGGGGGCGGCGAACACCGGGGAGCTGTTTTTT. Protein product: CASSLPEGAANTGELFF.

The chain combines TRBV25-1 with TRBJ2-1; TRBD2 might be the D (6 bases). This CDR3 comprises 14 residues. Germline V gives CDR1 MGHDK, CDR2 SYGVNS. Trimming cost V 8 bases and J 5 bases, with 16 bases left between them. In nucleotides, the CDR3 is TGTGCCAGCTCCCCGGTGCGGGGAAACAATGAGCAGTTCTTC. This encodes CASSPVRGNNEQFF. Full variable domain (outside the CDR3, taken from reference TRBV25-1 and TRBJ2-1): EADIYQTPRYLVIGTGKKITLECSQTMGHDKMYWYQQDPGMELHLIHYSYGVNSTEKGDLSSESTVSRIRTEHFPLTLESARPSHTSQYLCASSPVRGNNEQFFGPGTRLTVL.

The gene calls are TRBV7-6 and TRBJ2-5, with TRBD1 as a possible D gene (6 bases). Between the trimmed V and J ends, which lost 5 bases and 4 bases, there was a span of 11 bases. Germline-derived CDR1 and CDR2 are SGHVS and FNYEAQ. The CDR3 totals 13 residues. The CDR3 bases are TGTGCCAGCAGCCCGGCAGGGGTAGAGACCCAGTACTTC. This sequence encodes CASSPAGVETQYF.

This chain connects TRBV11-2 to TRBJ2-1; D tentatively fits TRBD1 or TRBD2 (6 bases each). Trimming pared 5 bases from V and 12 bases from J, leaving 17 bases between. The CDR3 covers 13 residues. Germline CDR1 is SGHAT and CDR2 is FQNNGV. The CDR3 loop is CASSPQGGGAQFF. In DNA, the CDR3 is TGTGCCAGCAGCCCTCAAGGGGGAGGCGCGCAGTTCTTC.

The chain has TRBV27 and TRBJ1-1, with D perhaps TRBD1 (5 bases). The germline V and J ends were trimmed by 5 bases and 7 bases, with 11 bases remaining between them. Germline V gene sequence: CDR1 MNHEY, CDR2 SMNVEV (reference sequence). CDR3 length: 12 amino acids. The CDR3 DNA reads as TGTGCCAGCAGTGGGGCCCAGGGTGAAGCTTTCTTT. Its protein is CASSGAQGEAFF.

The V and J genes are TRBV28 and TRBJ2-1; 7 nucleotides agree with TRBD2. Germline CDR1 reads MDHEN; CDR2 reads SYDVKM. This CDR3 has 15 residues. V gave up 3 bases and J gave up 5 bases; unmatched junction bases: 7. CDR3 nucleotides: TGTGCCAGCAGTTTGGGGGGGACGTCCCACAATGAGCAGTTCTTC. Translated: CASSLGGTSHNEQFF.

The J gene is TRBJ2-5, the V gene TRBV28, with a weak D call TRBD1 (6 bases). The germline V gene encodes CDR1 MDHEN and CDR2 SYDVKM. The V end was cut by 6 bases, the J end by 4 bases, with 18 bases between. The CDR3 runs to 15 residues. The DNA of the CDR3 is TGTGCCAGCAGGGGATCACAGGGTTCCGGAGAGACCCAGTACTTC. Protein sequence: CASRGSQGSGETQYF.